This T cell receptor (beta chain) came from a study of blood T cell repertoires in COVID-19. From germline, CDR1 is SNHLY and CDR2 FYNNEI. This CDR3 spans 14 amino acids. With 6 bases removed from V and 6 bases from J, the gap between germline ends came to 16 bases. Clones were read by immunoSEQ multiplex PCR, and TCRdb kept only the in-frame ones, dropping some. The data hold about 230,000 clones, with 88% observed a single time. This sequence was found in a woman aged 55-70 years with acute or convalescent COVID-19. This chain joins TRBV2 and TRBJ2-3; tentatively, D is TRBD2 (5 bases). The sequenced material came from peripheral blood. The CDR3 region is CASSLSSGGDTQYF. The CDR3 nucleotides read TGTGCCAGCAGCCTCTCTTCGGGCGGGGATACGCAGTATTTT.